This T cell receptor (beta chain) was documented in a study of T cell responses to AZD1222 COVID-19 vaccine. Sequenced by immunoSEQ multiplex PCR; TCRdb stores in-frame clones only, minus some. The sample consists of some 150,000 clones, about 92% of them appearing once. Study findings and constraints: Dominant CD4 TCR responses targeted spike regions 160-218 and 743-854. Repertoire sampling occurred only after the peak T cell response.

Details on this clone: Its target is unknown.

The CDR3 extends over 13 amino acids. The sequence was collected from an adult in good health. The sequences come from peripheral blood, collected on day 0 of AZD1222 vaccination. The chain uses TRBV12-3 or TRBV12-4 and TRBJ2-3, with TRBD2 matching 8 bases. CDR3 sequence: CALSGSRTDTQYF. CDR3 DNA sequence: TGTGCATTGAGCGGGAGCCGGACAGATACGCAGTATTTT.